This TCR beta chain was observed in a study of blood T cell repertoires in COVID-19. Background on the study: Sites in the United States, Italy and Spain provided acute and convalescent COVID-19 samples. PBMCs, B-cell-depleted T cells, or T cells were the source of the cDNA or gDNA that made up the material.

The V end was cut by 3 bases, the J end by 7 bases, with 13 bases between. The CDR3 consists of 14 residues. CDR1 is MRHNA and CDR2 is SNTAGT in the germline V gene. Authors' methods: Scientists estimated how many nucleated cells there were by amplifying reference gene primers. Libraries were prepared by immunoSEQ multiplex PCR; TCRdb keeps only in-frame clonotypes and omits some of them. Clone size and the V and J calls come from that table; the DNA yielded D and trimming. This sample has about 160,000 clones, with 65% to 90% found just once. Seattle's enrolled individuals joined amid active infection and were then monitored longitudinally.

The TCR originated in a woman aged 40 to 50 with COVID-19, enrolled during active disease. Sequenced input: peripheral blood. The chain couples TRBV6-4 to TRBJ1-5; D not certain. The CDR3 sequence: CASSESFGIQPQHF. CDR3 DNA: TGTGCCAGCAGTGAATCTTTCGGGATACAGCCCCAGCATTTT.